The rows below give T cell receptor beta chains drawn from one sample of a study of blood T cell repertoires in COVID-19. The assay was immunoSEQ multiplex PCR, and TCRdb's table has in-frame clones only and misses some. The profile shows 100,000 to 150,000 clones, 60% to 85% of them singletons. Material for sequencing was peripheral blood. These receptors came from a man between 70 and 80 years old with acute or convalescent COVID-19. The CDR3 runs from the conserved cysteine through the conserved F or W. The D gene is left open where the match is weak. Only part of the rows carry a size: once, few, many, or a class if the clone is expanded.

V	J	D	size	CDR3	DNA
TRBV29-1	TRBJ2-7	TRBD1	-	CSVVGQGYEQYF	TGCAGCGTTGTAGGACAGGGTTACGAGCAGTACTTC
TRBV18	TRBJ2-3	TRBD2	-	CASSPPLAGGSDTQYF	TGTGCCAGCTCACCGCCACTAGCGGGGGGGTCCGATACGCAGTATTTT
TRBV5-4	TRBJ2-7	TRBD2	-	CASSLAGSGGSYEQYF	TGTGCCAGCAGCTTGGCAGGTAGCGGGGGGTCCTACGAGCAGTACTTC
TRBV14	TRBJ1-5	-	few	CASSQGTSWPQHF	TGTGCCAGCAGCCAAGGCACCAGTTGGCCCCAGCATTTT
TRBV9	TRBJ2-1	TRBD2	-	CASSVAGTSGLSGEQFF	TGTGCCAGCAGCGTTGCCGGGACTAGCGGCCTAAGTGGCGAGCAGTTCTTC
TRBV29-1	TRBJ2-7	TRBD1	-	CSVEEDRVHEQYF	TGCAGCGTTGAGGAGGACAGGGTCCACGAGCAGTACTTC
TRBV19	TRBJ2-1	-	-	CASSMVRGTRMVQFF	TGTGCCAGTAGTATGGTCCGGGGGACCAGGATGGTACAGTTCTTC
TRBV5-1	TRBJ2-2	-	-	CASSLAAGPNTGELFF	TGCGCCAGCAGCTTAGCGGCGGGACCCAACACCGGGGAGCTGTTTTTT
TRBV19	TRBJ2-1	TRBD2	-	CASSKGLAGQYNEQFF	TGTGCCAGTAGTAAGGGACTAGCGGGGCAGTACAATGAGCAGTTCTTC
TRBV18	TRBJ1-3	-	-	CASSPNRDSGGNTIYF	TGTGCCAGCTCACCGAACCGGGATTCGGGGGGAAACACCATATATTTT
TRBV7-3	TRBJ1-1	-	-	CASAGGAGTEAFF	TGTGCCAGTGCAGGCGGCGCGGGCACTGAAGCTTTCTTT
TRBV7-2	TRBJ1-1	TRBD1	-	CASSPGGMNTEAFF	TGTGCCAGCAGCCCAGGGGGCATGAACACTGAAGCTTTCTTT
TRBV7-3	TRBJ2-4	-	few	CASSPTRGIAKNIQYF	TGTGCCAGCAGCCCGACTAGGGGAATAGCCAAAAACATTCAGTACTTC
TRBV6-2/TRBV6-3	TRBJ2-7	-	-	CASSYPGLQSSYEQYF	TGTGCCAGCAGTTACCCGGGACTTCAGAGCTCCTACGAGCAGTACTTC
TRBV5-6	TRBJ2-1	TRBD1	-	CASSLTTGANEQFF	TGTGCCAGCAGCTTGACGACAGGGGCGAATGAGCAGTTCTTC
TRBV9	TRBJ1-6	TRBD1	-	CASSADGGQGNSPLHF	TGTGCCAGCAGCGCGGATGGGGGACAGGGTAATTCACCCCTCCACTTT
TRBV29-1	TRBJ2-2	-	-	CSVERLADTGELFF	TGCAGCGTTGAACGCTTGGCGGACACCGGGGAGCTGTTTTTT
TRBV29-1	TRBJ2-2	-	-	CSVEVIREKDRTGELFF	TGCAGCGTTGAAGTTATAAGGGAGAAAGATCGGACCGGGGAGCTGTTTTTT
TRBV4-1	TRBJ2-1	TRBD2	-	CASSQDDRAGRNEQFF	TGCGCCAGCAGCCAAGATGATAGAGCGGGGAGGAATGAGCAGTTCTTC
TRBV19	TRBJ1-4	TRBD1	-	CASKRDRGNEKLFF	TGTGCCAGCAAGAGGGACAGGGGGAATGAAAAACTGTTTTTT
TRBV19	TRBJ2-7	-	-	CASSGDTSYGYEQYF	TGTGCCAGTAGTGGGGACACCTCCTACGGCTACGAGCAGTACTTC
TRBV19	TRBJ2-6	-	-	CASTPRGASGANVLTF	TGTGCCAGTACCCCTAGGGGCGCCTCTGGGGCCAACGTCCTGACTTTC
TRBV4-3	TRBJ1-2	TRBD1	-	CASSQDTPSAGGNYGYTF	TGCGCCAGCAGCCAAGATACCCCATCTGCAGGGGGGAACTATGGCTACACCTTC
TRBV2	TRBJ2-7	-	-	CASRGDTGMSYEQYF	TGTGCCAGCAGAGGGGACACAGGAATGTCCTACGAGCAGTACTTC
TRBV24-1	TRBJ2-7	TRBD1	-	CATSDGTGSYEQYF	TGTGCCACCAGTGATGGGACAGGGTCCTACGAGCAGTACTTC
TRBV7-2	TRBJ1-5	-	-	CASSLGGANQPQHF	TGTGCCAGCAGCTTAGGTGGAGCAAATCAGCCCCAGCATTTT
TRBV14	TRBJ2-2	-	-	CASSQGSPRNTGELFF	TGTGCCAGCAGCCAAGGCAGTCCCCGGAACACCGGGGAGCTGTTTTTT
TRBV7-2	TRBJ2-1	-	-	CASSFVRVNEQFF	TGTGCCAGCAGCTTCGTCAGGGTGAATGAGCAGTTCTTC
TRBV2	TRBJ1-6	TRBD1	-	CASSGGQGRSPLHF	TGTGCCAGCAGTGGCGGACAGGGACGCTCACCCCTCCACTTT
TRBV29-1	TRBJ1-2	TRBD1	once	CSVEGGQGPLGYTF	TGCAGCGTTGAAGGGGGACAGGGCCCGTTAGGCTACACCTTC
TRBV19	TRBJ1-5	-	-	CASSYLGDRVNQPQHF	TGTGCCAGTAGTTACCTAGGGGATCGGGTCAATCAGCCCCAGCATTTT
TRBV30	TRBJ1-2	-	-	CAWSPRSYYGYTF	TGTGCCTGGAGTCCTAGATCCTACTATGGCTACACCTTC
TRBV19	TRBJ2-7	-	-	CASSLDSQSTYEQYF	TGTGCCAGTAGTCTCGACAGCCAAAGCACCTACGAGCAGTACTTC
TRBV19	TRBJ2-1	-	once	CASSMVPGQGSYNEQFF	TGTGCCAGTAGTATGGTTCCAGGGCAGGGCTCCTACAATGAGCAGTTCTTC
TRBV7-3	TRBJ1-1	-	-	CASSPSAVTEAFF	TGTGCCAGCAGCCCCTCGGCGGTTACTGAAGCTTTCTTT
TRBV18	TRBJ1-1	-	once	CASSPLQGLTEAFF	TGTGCCAGCTCACCACTTCAGGGACTTACTGAAGCTTTCTTT
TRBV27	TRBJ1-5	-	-	CASSSWAGNSNQPQHF	TGTGCCAGCAGCTCCTGGGCGGGGAATAGCAATCAGCCCCAGCATTTT
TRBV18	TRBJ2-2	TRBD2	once	CASSPGGLAGPTGELFF	TGTGCCAGCTCACCAGGAGGACTAGCGGGACCCACCGGGGAGCTGTTTTTT
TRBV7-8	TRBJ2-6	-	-	CASSLLYGSSGANVLTF	TGTGCCAGCAGCTTATTATACGGGAGTTCTGGGGCCAACGTCCTGACTTTC
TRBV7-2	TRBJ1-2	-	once	CASSLERGDGYTF	TGTGCCAGCAGCTTAGAGCGGGGGGACGGCTACACCTTC
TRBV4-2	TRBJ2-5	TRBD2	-	CASSPTSGREQETQYF	TGTGCCAGCAGCCCTACTAGCGGGAGGGAGCAAGAGACCCAGTACTTC
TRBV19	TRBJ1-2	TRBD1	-	CASQPLTGANYGYTF	TGTGCCAGCCAACCCCTTACAGGGGCTAACTATGGCTACACCTTC
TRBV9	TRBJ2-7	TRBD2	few	CASSVEGGPTYEQYF	TGTGCCAGCAGCGTAGAGGGAGGGCCTACCTACGAGCAGTACTTC
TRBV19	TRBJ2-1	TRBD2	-	CASSIGEGLNEQFF	TGTGCCAGTAGTATAGGGGAGGGCCTCAATGAGCAGTTCTTC
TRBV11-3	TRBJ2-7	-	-	CASSLDLRGEQYF	TGTGCCAGCAGCTTAGACCTCAGGGGCGAGCAGTACTTC
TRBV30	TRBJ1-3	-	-	CAWSDRGNTIYF	TGTGCCTGGAGTGATCGTGGAAACACCATATATTTT